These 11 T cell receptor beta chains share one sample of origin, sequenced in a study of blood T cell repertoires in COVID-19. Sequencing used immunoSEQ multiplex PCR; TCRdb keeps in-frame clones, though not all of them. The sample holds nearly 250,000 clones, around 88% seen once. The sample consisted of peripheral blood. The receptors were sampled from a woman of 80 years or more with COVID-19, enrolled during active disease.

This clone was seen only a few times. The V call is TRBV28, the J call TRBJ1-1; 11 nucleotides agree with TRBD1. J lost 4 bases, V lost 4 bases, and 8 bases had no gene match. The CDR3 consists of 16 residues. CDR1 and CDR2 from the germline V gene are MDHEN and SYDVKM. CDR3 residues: CASSSPGQGAFTEAFF. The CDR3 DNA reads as TGTGCCAGCAGTTCTCCCGGACAGGGGGCGTTCACTGAAGCTTTCTTT.

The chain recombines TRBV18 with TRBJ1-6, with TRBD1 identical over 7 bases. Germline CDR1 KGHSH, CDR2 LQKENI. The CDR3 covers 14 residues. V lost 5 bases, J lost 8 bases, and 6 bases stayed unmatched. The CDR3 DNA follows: TGTGCCAGCTCAATCTTTACAGGGGATTCACCCCTCCACTTT. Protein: CASSIFTGDSPLHF.

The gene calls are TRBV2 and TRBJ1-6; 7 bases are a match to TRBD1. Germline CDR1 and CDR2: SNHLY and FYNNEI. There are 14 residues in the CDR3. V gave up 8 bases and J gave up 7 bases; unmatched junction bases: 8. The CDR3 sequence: CASEKGAQNSPLHF. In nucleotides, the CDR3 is TGTGCCAGCGAGAAGGGGGCGCAAAATTCACCCCTCCACTTT.

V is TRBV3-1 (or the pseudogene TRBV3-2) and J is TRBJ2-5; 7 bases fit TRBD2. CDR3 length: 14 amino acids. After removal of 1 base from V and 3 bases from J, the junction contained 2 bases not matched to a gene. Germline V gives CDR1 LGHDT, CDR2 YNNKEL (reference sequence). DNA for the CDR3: TGTGCCAGCAGCCAAGGACTAGCAGAAGAGACCCAGTACTTC. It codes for CASSQGLAEETQYF.

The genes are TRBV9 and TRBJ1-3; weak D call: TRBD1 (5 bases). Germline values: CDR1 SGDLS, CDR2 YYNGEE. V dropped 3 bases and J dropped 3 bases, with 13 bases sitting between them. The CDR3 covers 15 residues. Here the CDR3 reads CASSAGGTGGNTIYF. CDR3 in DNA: TGTGCCAGCAGCGCGGGGGGGACCGGTGGAAACACCATATATTTT.

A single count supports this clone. The CDR3 DNA reads TGTGCCAGCAGAGGGGCCTATGGCTACACCTTC. Translated, it gives CASRGAYGYTF. This sequence joins TRBV6-5 and TRBJ1-2; weak D call: TRBD1 (5 bases). The CDR3 runs 11 residues. CDR1 is MNHEY, CDR2 SVGAGI, per germline. V lost 6 bases, J lost 4 bases, and 6 bases lay in between.

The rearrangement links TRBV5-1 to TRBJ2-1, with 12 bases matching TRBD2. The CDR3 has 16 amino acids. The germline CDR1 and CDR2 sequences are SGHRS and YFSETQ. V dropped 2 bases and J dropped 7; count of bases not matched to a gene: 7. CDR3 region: CASSFVLAGGRNEQFF. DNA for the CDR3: TGCGCCAGCAGCTTTGTCCTAGCGGGGGGGCGAAATGAGCAGTTCTTC. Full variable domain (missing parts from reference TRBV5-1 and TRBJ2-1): KAGVTQTPRYLIKTRGQQVTLSCSPISGHRSVSWYQQTPGQGLQFLFEYFSETQRNKGNFPGRFSGRQFSNSRSEMNVSTLELGDSALYLCASSFVLAGGRNEQFFGPGTRLTVL.

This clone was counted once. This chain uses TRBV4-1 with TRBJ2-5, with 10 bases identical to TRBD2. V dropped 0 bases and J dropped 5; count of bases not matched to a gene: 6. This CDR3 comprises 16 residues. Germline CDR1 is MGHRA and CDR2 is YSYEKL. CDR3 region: CASSQDIAGGRETQYF. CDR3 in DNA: TGCGCCAGCAGCCAAGATATAGCGGGGGGTCGTGAGACCCAGTACTTC.

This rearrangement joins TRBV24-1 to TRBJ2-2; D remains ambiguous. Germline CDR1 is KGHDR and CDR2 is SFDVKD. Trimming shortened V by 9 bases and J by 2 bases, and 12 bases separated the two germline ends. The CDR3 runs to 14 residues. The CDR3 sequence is CATSVSPNTGELFF. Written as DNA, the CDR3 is TGTGCCACCTCTGTTAGCCCTAACACCGGGGAGCTGTTTTTT.

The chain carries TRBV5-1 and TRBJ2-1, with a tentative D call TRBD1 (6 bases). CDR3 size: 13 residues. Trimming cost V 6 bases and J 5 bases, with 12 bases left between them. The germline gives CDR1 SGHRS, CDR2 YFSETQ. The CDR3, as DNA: TGCGCCAGCAACCTGGACAGCCACAATGAGCAGTTCTTC. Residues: CASNLDSHNEQFF. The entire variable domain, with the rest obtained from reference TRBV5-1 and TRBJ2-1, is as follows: KAGVTQTPRYLIKTRGQQVTLSCSPISGHRSVSWYQQTPGQGLQFLFEYFSETQRNKGNFPGRFSGRQFSNSRSEMNVSTLELGDSALYLCASNLDSHNEQFFGPGTRLTVL.

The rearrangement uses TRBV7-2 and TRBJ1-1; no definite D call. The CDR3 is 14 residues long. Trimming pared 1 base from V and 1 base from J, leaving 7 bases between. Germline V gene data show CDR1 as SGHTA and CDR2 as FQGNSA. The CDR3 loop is CASSLGAGNTEAFF. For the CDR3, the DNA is TGTGCCAGCAGCTTAGGGGCAGGGAACACTGAAGCTTTCTTT.